The 24 T cell receptor beta chains listed next were all sequenced from one sample in a study of neurological immune-mediated disorders. TCRdb recomputed calls from the 5' RACE reads with MiXCR, one row per CDR3 protein. The sample gives roughly 80,000 distinct CDR3 sequences, about a tenth of which show up once; about 1.7% is in the top ten. The sequenced sample was PBMCs. Receptors originate from a man aged 40-55 years in good health.

The J gene is TRBJ2-7, the V gene TRBV9; D tentatively reads TRBD1 or TRBD2 (5 bases each). The germline gives CDR1 SGDLS, CDR2 YYNGEE. This CDR3 has 14 amino acids. Trimming pared 2 bases from V and 6 bases from J, leaving 15 bases between. The CDR3 spells CASSVGPSGSEQYF. The CDR3 coding sequence is TGTGCCAGCAGCGTGGGACCGAGTGGTAGCGAGCAGTACTTC.

This clonotype has ten or more counts. The rearrangement links TRBV11-2 to TRBJ2-7; weak D call: TRBD1 (5 bases). The CDR3 consists of 22 residues. Germline V CDR1 and CDR2: SGHAT, FQNNGV. Trimming removed 1 base at V and 0 bases at J, with 31 bases between. Written as DNA, the CDR3 is TGTGCCAGCAGCTTAGTACCGGATTTGGGGCAGCCCAAGCCCCACAGCTCCTACGAGCAGTACTTC. It translates to CASSLVPDLGQPKPHSSYEQYF.

At least ten counts were recorded for this clonotype. V gene TRBV24-1 combines with J gene TRBJ2-1; 9 bases map to TRBD2. Germline values: CDR1 KGHDR, CDR2 SFDVKD. The J segment lost 2 bases and the V segment lost 5 bases, leaving 9 bases of the junction unmatched. The CDR3 extends over 17 amino acids. In DNA form, the CDR3 reads TGTGCCACCAGTGCCCTAAGACTAGCGGACACCTACAATGAGCAGTTCTTC. Translated, it gives CATSALRLADTYNEQFF.

The V gene is TRBV27, the J gene TRBJ2-3, with 8 bases fitting TRBD2. The germline V gene has CDR1 MNHEY and CDR2 SMNVEV (reference sequence). The CDR3 covers 15 residues. V was clipped by 7 bases and J by 4 bases; unmatched bases: 10. Here the CDR3 DNA reads TGTGCCAGCACTCCAGCCGGGGGGGGAGCAGATACGCAGTATTTT. Protein product: CASTPAGGGADTQYF.

This clonotype was recorded many times. The V and J genes are TRBV5-1 and TRBJ2-1; D ambiguous. This CDR3 region has 15 residues. CDR1 and CDR2 from the germline V gene are SGHRS and YFSETQ. V was trimmed by 1 base and J by 15 bases, leaving 23 bases between them. The CDR3 DNA reads as TGCGCCAGCAGCTTGTCCACCGGGTCCCCCCTGGCGTTGTTCTTC. This encodes CASSLSTGSPLALFF.

This chain joins TRBV4-2 and TRBJ2-3, with D possibly matching TRBD2 (5 bases). The CDR3 is 16 residues long. Germline CDR1 and CDR2: LGHNA and YNFKEQ. Trimming left V 0 bases short and J 0 bases short, with 10 bases between. CDR3 sequence reads: CASSQEGGPSTDTQYF. CDR3 DNA sequence: TGTGCCAGCAGCCAAGAGGGCGGGCCCAGCACAGATACGCAGTATTTT.

This clonotype was detected ten times or more. The V call is TRBV2, the J call TRBJ2-4; the D call may be TRBD1 or TRBD2 (6 bases each). Trimming removed 2 bases from V and 1 base from J, with 12 bases in between. CDR3 size: 16 residues. Germline values: CDR1 SNHLY, CDR2 FYNNEI. The CDR3 DNA reads TGTGCCAGCAGTGAAACGTTAGGGGGGGCCAAAAACATTCAGTACTTC. This sequence encodes CASSETLGGAKNIQYF.

This clonotype was picked up many times. The V gene is TRBV9, the J gene TRBJ2-7; 7 nucleotides align to TRBD1. The CDR3 consists of 15 residues. Trimming at V came to 1 base and at J to 2 bases, leaving 6 bases not matched to a gene. The V gene's germline CDR1 is SGDLS and CDR2 YYNGEE. CDR3 nucleotide sequence: TGTGCCAGCAGCGTACACCGGGACAGTACCTACGAGCAGTACTTC. It encodes CASSVHRDSTYEQYF.

Note on this clonotype: A much bigger clone sits one base away, suggesting this may be a read error. The chain recombines TRBV3-1 with TRBJ2-7; TRBD1 might be the D (5 bases). Per germline, CDR1 LGHDT and CDR2 YNNKEL (reference sequence). CDR3 length: 13 amino acids. The CDR3 DNA reads as TGTGCCAACAGCCTTGACAGAAGCTACGAGCAGTACTTC. It specifies CANSLDRSYEQYF.

With respect to this clonotype: A clone one base away is much larger, so this may be a read error. The chain recombines TRBV7-2 with TRBJ1-1; 7 positions match TRBD1. V lost 6 bases to trimming and J lost 5 bases; unmatched junction nucleotides: 12. Germline CDR1 SGHTA, CDR2 FQGNSA. The CDR3 contains 15 residues. The CDR3 nucleotides are TGTGCCAGCAGGGATATTGACAGGGTGCTGACTGAAGCTTTCTTT. This sequence encodes CASRDIDRVLTEAFF.

This clonotype has a count of ten or more. The chain recombines TRBV12-3 or TRBV12-4 with TRBJ1-5; D not resolved. V was pared by 2 bases and J by 6 bases, with 11 bases between. The CDR3 is made up of 14 amino acids. The CDR3 reads CASSLSAGSQPQHF. CDR3 sequence (DNA): TGTGCCAGCAGTTTATCCGCGGGGTCTCAGCCCCAGCATTTT.

This clonotype was seen at least ten times. This chain joins TRBV20-1 and TRBJ2-3; D is ambiguous. CDR3 length: 13 amino acids. Germline V gene lookup returns CDR1 DFQATT and CDR2 SNEGSKA (reference sequence). V was trimmed by 2 bases and J by 2 bases, leaving 8 bases between them. CDR3 residues: CSARSLPTDTQYF. The CDR3 nucleotides are TGCAGTGCTAGATCTCTACCCACAGATACGCAGTATTTT.

Of note for this clonotype: A much bigger clone sits one base away, suggesting this may be a read error. CDR3 DNA: TGTGCCAGCAGCTCATCATGGGGTTTGGGCTACACCTTC. Its protein is CASSSSWGLGYTF. The genes are TRBV9 and TRBJ1-2; D gene uncertain. The V gene's germline CDR1 is SGDLS and CDR2 YYNGEE. The CDR3 runs 13 residues. Trimming shortened V by 4 bases and J by 8 bases, and 15 bases separated the two germline ends.

The rearrangement links TRBV6-1 to TRBJ2-7; D call uncertain. Germline V gene data show CDR1 as MNHNS and CDR2 as SASEGT. This CDR3 contains 12 residues. V lost 3 bases and J lost 4, with 7 bases in between. DNA of the CDR3: TGTGCCAGCAGTGACGCTGATTACGAGCAGTACTTC. Its protein is CASSDADYEQYF.

This clonotype came up many times. The chain links TRBV2 to TRBJ2-5; D tentatively fits TRBD1 or TRBD2 (5 bases each). This CDR3 has 16 residues. Looked up from germline, CDR1 is SNHLY and CDR2 is FYNNEI. Between the trimmed V and J ends, which lost 5 bases and 4 bases, there was a span of 20 bases. The CDR3 sequence is CASSRRGTAWGETQYF. For the CDR3, the DNA is TGTGCCAGCAGTAGAAGAGGGACCGCCTGGGGAGAGACCCAGTACTTC.

The chain carries TRBV20-1 and TRBJ2-7, with unresolved D. Germline V CDR1 and CDR2: DFQATT, SNEGSKA (reference sequence). V shed 3 bases and J shed 3 bases, with 21 bases lying between them. CDR3 length: 16 residues. CDR3 region: CSASPSPRSSLYEQYF. In nucleotides, the CDR3 is TGCAGTGCTAGTCCATCCCCTCGAAGTAGTCTCTACGAGCAGTACTTC.

At least ten counts were recorded for this clonotype. V is TRBV6-6 and J is TRBJ2-7; D may be TRBD2 (6 bases). V lost 8 bases to trimming and J lost 3 bases, with 14 bases between them. This CDR3 contains 13 residues. Germline CDR1 and CDR2: MNHNY and SVGAGI (reference sequence). Written as DNA, the CDR3 is TGTGCCAGCGGCATTAGAGCGGGCTACGAGCAGTACTTC. Translation gives CASGIRAGYEQYF.

This clonotype showed up many times. The V gene is TRBV20-1, the J gene TRBJ2-7; 7 bases align to TRBD1. Trimming cost V 0 bases and J 4 bases; bases outside gene matches: 12. The CDR3 is 16 amino acids. The V gene's germline CDR1 is DFQATT and CDR2 SNEGSKA (reference sequence). CDR3 amino acids: CSARDQRRTGVYEQYF. The CDR3 DNA reads TGCAGTGCTAGAGATCAAAGGAGAACAGGGGTTTACGAGCAGTACTTC.

This clonotype was observed many times. The V gene is TRBV5-5, the J gene TRBJ2-5; 8 nucleotides match TRBD2. This CDR3 is 15 amino acids long. The V segment lost 4 bases and the J segment 1 base; nucleotides outside the gene matches: 6. The germline gives CDR1 SGHKS, CDR2 YYEKEE (reference sequence). CDR3 nucleotides: TGTGCCAGCAGCCCCCGGGGGGGCTTCCAAGAGACCCAGTACTTC. It translates to CASSPRGGFQETQYF.

This clonotype was seen at least ten times. V gene TRBV29-1 combines with J gene TRBJ2-1; TRBD2 matches 7 bases. This CDR3 contains 17 residues. Germline CDR1 and CDR2: SQVTM and ANQGSEA. V lost 4 bases to trimming and J lost 1 base; unmatched junction nucleotides: 13. CDR3 in DNA: TGCAGCGTTGTATCAGTCGAGAAGCGGGAATCCTACAATGAGCAGTTCTTC. Translation: CSVVSVEKRESYNEQFF.

The genes are TRBV28 and TRBJ1-5; D ambiguous. V was clipped by 2 bases and J by 7 bases, with 15 bases between them. CDR3 length: 15 residues. Germline CDR1 reads MDHEN; CDR2 reads SYDVKM. In nucleotides, the CDR3 is TGTGCCAGCAGTTTAAGTGGTACAGACCTCCAGCCCCAGCATTTT. This gives the protein CASSLSGTDLQPQHF.

This clonotype was counted many times. The genes are TRBV7-2 and TRBJ2-7, with D possibly matching TRBD1 (6 bases). This CDR3 has 15 residues. Germline CDR1 SGHTA, CDR2 FQGNSA. The ends were cut back, 7 bases at V and 0 bases at J, with 16 bases in the middle. Here the CDR3 DNA reads TGTGCCAGCACCCTGACAGGTTCTAGCTCCTACGAGCAGTACTTC. Translated: CASTLTGSSSYEQYF.

In this sample, this clonotype turned up many times. The chain uses TRBV20-1 and TRBJ2-3, with 9 bases that match TRBD2. Trimming cost V 3 bases and J 1 base; bases outside gene matches: 11. Germline CDR1 and CDR2: DFQATT and SNEGSKA (reference sequence). The CDR3 covers 17 residues. CDR3 in DNA: TGCAGTGCTAGGGCCAGCGGGAGGATCGGGGGCACAGATACGCAGTATTTT. This gives the protein CSARASGRIGGTDTQYF.

This clonotype was seen at least ten times. The chain is built from TRBV9 and TRBJ2-5; D possibly corresponds to TRBD1 (6 bases). V was clipped by 6 bases and J by 2 bases, with 17 bases between them. Germline CDR1 reads SGDLS; CDR2 reads YYNGEE. CDR3 length: 15 amino acids. The CDR3 is CASTSKTGLQETQYF. Written as DNA, the CDR3 is TGTGCCAGCACCAGTAAAACAGGGCTACAAGAGACCCAGTACTTC.